Sequencing of this T cell receptor (beta chain) was carried out in a study of molecular identifiers for immune sequencing clone quantification. MiXCR was run by TCRdb on the PCR reads, yielding one entry per CDR3 protein. In the table there are some 100,000 distinct CDR3 sequences, under 40% of which are singletons. Looked up from germline, CDR1 is SQVTM and CDR2 is ANQGSEA. V shed 5 bases and J 7 bases; nucleotides not matched to a gene: 11. This CDR3 contains 14 residues. This clonotype was seen at least ten times. This receptor was obtained from a human donor in good health. Some libraries in this study had Jurkat cell RNA spiked in. V usage is TRBV29-1 and J usage is TRBJ2-5, with 9 nucleotides matching TRBD2. Source material: naive CD8+ T cells from blood, with Jurkat cell RNA spiked in. Noted subset: FACS-sorted CD8+CD4-CCR7+CD45RA+ naive T cells. The CDR3 nucleotides are TGCAGCGTTCAGGTAGCGGGAGCATCTGCGACCCAGTACTTC. Protein sequence: CSVQVAGASATQYF.